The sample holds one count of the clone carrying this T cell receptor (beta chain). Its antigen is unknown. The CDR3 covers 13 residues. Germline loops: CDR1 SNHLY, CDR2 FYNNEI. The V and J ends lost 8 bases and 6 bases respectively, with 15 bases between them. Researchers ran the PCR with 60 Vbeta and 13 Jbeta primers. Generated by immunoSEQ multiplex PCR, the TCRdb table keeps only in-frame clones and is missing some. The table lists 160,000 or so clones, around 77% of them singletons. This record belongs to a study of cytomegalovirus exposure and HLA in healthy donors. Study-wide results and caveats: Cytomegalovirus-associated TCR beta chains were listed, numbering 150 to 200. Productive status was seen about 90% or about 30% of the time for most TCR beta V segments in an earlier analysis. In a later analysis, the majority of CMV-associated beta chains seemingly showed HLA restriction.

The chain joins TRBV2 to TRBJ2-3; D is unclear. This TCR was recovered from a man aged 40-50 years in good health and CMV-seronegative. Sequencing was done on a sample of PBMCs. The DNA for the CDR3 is TGTGCCAGCGGTGGAGACTCCTCCGATACGCAGTATTTT. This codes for CASGGDSSDTQYF.